Included here is one T cell receptor beta chain sequence, with context. Its antigen is unknown. CDR1 MNHEY and CDR2 SMNVEV come from the germline V gene (reference sequence). Trimming took 2 bases from V and 2 from J, leaving 7 bases between them. This CDR3 comprises 13 residues. PCR involved 60 Vbeta and 13 Jbeta primers. The protocol was immunoSEQ multiplex PCR, while the TCRdb copy is restricted to in-frame clones and leaves out a portion. The sample shows approximately 170,000 clones, roughly four fifths of them seen only once. The sample is drawn from a study of cytomegalovirus exposure and HLA in healthy donors. In the study overall: Early on, a data release was issued that held roughly 80 million unique TCRs from HLA-typed donors. Study conclusions and caveats: Likely technical artifact: a cluster of highly shared sequence variants. The authors excluded some V segments, including TRBV6-2 and TRBV6-3, as indistinguishable. With later analysis, a missense DCLRE1C variant became linked to TCR beta V- and J-gene trimming.

Sample: PBMCs. This chain links TRBV27 with TRBJ2-7; D gene unclear. This TCR came from a woman younger than 45 in good health and CMV-seropositive. In DNA form, the CDR3 reads TGTGCCAGCAGTTTAGGTCTAGCCTACGAGCAGTACTTC. This sequence encodes CASSLGLAYEQYF.